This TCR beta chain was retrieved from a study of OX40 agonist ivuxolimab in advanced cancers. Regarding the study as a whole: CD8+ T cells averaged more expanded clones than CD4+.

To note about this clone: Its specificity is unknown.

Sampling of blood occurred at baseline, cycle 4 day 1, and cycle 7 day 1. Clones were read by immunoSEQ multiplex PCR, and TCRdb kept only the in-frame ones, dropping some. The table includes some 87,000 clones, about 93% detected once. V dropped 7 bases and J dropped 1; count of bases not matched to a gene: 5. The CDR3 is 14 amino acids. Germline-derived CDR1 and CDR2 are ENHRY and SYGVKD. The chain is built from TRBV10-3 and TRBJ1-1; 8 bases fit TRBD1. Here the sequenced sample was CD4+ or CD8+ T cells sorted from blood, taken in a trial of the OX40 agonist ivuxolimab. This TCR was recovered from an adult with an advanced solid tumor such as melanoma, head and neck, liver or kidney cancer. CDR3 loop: CAITRTGTNTEAFF. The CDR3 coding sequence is TGTGCCATCACCCGGACAGGGACGAACACTGAAGCTTTCTTT.